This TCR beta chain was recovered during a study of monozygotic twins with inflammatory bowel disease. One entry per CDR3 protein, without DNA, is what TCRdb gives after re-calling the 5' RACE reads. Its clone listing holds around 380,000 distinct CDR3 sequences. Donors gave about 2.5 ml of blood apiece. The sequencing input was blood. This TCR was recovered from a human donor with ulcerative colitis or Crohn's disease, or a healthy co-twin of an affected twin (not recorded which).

This CDR3 is CSARDPLGLKYEQYF. V and J are TRBV20-1 and TRBJ2-7; the TCRdb D gene call, TRBD2, has no DNA to confirm it. This CDR3 contains 15 residues. Germline assignment: CDR1 DFQATT and CDR2 SNEGSKA (reference sequence).